Each of the 6 T cell receptor beta chains below was sequenced from the same sample in a study of blood T cell repertoires in COVID-19. Assay used: immunoSEQ multiplex PCR; TCRdb lists only in-frame clones, some missing. The sample gives a few hundred thousand clones, roughly four fifths of which show up once; around 5.1% is in the top ten. Input material: PBMCs or T cells enriched from blood (not recorded which). The receptors shown here come from a woman aged 45-60 years who had recovered from COVID-19.

The chain recombines TRBV4-1 with TRBJ1-2; 7 bases map to TRBD1. J was trimmed by 5 bases and V by 2 bases; bases with no gene match: 8. Germline lookup yields CDR1 MGHRA and CDR2 YSYEKL. This CDR3 is built from 15 residues. CDR3 protein: CASSQIPGQTYGYTF. For the CDR3, the DNA is TGCGCCAGCAGCCAAATCCCGGGACAGACGTATGGCTACACCTTC.

This chain's CDR3 is CASSPRTGGNYGYTF. In DNA form, the CDR3 reads TGTGCCAGCAGCCCAAGGACAGGGGGAAACTATGGCTACACCTTC. This chain connects TRBV14 to TRBJ1-2; 10 bases match TRBD1. CDR3 length equals 15 residues. Germline CDR1 reads SGHDN; CDR2 reads FVKESK. Trimming removed 4 bases from V and 2 bases from J; junction bases left unmatched: 4.

This clone was found many times. The chain carries TRBV4-3 and TRBJ2-1; the D is unclear. The CDR3 is 12 residues long. Germline V gene sequence: CDR1 LGHNA, CDR2 YSLEER. V was shortened by 0 bases and J by 11 bases, with 8 bases between the two germline ends. The CDR3 DNA is TGCGCCAGCAGCCAAGATCGGGTTAAGCAGTTCTTC. Translated, it gives CASSQDRVKQFF.

This clone was counted only a few times. The chain combines TRBV5-5 with TRBJ1-2, with D uncertain. The CDR3 is 15 amino acids. Per germline, CDR1 SGHKS and CDR2 YYEKEE (reference sequence). The ends were cut back, 4 bases at V and 8 bases at J, with 21 bases in the middle. The CDR3 here is CASSLRRTGEGGYTF. CDR3 in DNA: TGTGCCAGCAGCCTAAGACGGACGGGAGAAGGAGGCTACACCTTC.

The chain carries TRBV11-2 and TRBJ1-2; tentatively, D is TRBD1 (6 bases). Trimming removed 0 bases at V and 4 bases at J, with 15 bases between. Germline V CDR1 and CDR2: SGHAT, FQNNGV. The CDR3 loop spans 16 amino acids. CDR3 residues: CASSLDPGAALYGYTF. The DNA for the CDR3 is TGTGCCAGCAGCTTAGATCCAGGGGCCGCCCTCTATGGCTACACCTTC.

This chain uses TRBV5-4 with TRBJ1-1, with 10 bases identical to TRBD1. Germline V gene data show CDR1 as SGHNT and CDR2 as YYREEE (reference sequence). This CDR3 has 15 residues. V trimming: 4 bases; J trimming: 3 bases; junction bases outside the gene matches: 6. The CDR3 DNA sequence: TGTGCCAGCAGCCTAAGACAGGGGGCGTACACTGAAGCTTTCTTT. Translating gives CASSLRQGAYTEAFF.